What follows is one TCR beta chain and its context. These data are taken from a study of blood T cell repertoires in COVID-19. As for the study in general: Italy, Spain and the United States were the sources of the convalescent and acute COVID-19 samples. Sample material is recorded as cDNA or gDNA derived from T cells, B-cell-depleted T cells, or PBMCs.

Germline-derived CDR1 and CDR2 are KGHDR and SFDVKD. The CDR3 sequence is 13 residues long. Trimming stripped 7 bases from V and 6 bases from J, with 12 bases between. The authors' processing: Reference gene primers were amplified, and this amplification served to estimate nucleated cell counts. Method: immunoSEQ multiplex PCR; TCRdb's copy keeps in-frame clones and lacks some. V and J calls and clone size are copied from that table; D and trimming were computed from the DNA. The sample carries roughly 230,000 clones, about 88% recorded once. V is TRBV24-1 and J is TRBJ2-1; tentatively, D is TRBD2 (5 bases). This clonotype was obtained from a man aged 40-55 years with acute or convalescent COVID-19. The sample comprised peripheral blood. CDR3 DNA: TGTGCCACCAGCGACGGAGGCCGCAATGAGCAGTTCTTC. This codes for CATSDGGRNEQFF.